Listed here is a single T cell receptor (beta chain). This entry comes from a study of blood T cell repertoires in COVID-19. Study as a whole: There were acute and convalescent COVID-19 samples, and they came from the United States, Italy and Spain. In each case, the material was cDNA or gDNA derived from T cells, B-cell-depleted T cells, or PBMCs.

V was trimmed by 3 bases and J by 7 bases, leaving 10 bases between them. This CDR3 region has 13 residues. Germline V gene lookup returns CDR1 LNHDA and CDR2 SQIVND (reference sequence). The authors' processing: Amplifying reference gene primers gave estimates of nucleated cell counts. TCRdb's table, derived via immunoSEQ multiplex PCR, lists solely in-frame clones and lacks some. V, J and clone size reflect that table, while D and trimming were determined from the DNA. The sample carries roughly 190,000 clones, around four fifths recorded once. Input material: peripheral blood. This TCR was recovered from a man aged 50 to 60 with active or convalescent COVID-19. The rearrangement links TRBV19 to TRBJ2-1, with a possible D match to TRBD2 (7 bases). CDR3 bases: TGTGCCAGTAGTATTCGGGGGGCGAATGAGCAGTTCTTC. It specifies CASSIRGANEQFF. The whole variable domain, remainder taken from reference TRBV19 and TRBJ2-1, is DGGITQSPKYLFRKEGQNVTLSCEQNLNHDAMYWYRQDPGQGLRLIYYSQIVNDFQKGDIAEGYSVSREKKESFPLTVTSAQKNPTAFYLCASSIRGANEQFFGPGTRLTVL.